This TCR beta chain was profiled in a study of early T cells in non-severe SARS-CoV-2 infection. General study points: Comparison of clonotypes with VDJdb favored anti-spike CD8 responses while missing private and CD4 specificities.

With 5 bases clipped from V and 8 bases from J, the junction kept 8 bases outside the gene matches. CDR3 length equals 13 residues. Unique molecular identifiers were attached to individual cDNA molecules. From the 5' RACE reads, TCRdb called clonotypes with MiXCR, one entry per CDR3 protein. Here the sample spans some 77,000 distinct CDR3 sequences, approximately 5% being singletons. This clonotype occurred a few times. Its antigen is still unknown. V and J are TRBV12-3 or TRBV12-4 and TRBJ1-1, with 7 bases identical to TRBD1. This TCR was sampled from an adult who was a healthcare worker with PCR-confirmed SARS-CoV-2 infection or an uninfected control (not recorded which). Sequencing was performed on whole blood, taken at baseline. CDR3 in amino acids: CASSLGDSREAFF. The CDR3 nucleotides read TGTGCCAGCAGTCTAGGGGACAGTCGGGAAGCTTTCTTT.